These T cell receptor beta chains were read from a single sample in a study of T-cell reconstitution after alpha-beta-depleted transplantation in children. TCRdb re-derived calls from the PCR reads in MiXCR, one entry per CDR3 protein. Among 200,000 to 250,000 distinct CDR3 sequences listed, roughly a quarter were seen once. The sequenced sample was PBMCs, obtained before TCRalphabeta/CD19-depleted stem cell transplant. These receptors all come from a girl aged 2-10 years with Fanconi anemia, due to receive a stem cell transplant. Each CDR3 is given with its conserved first and last residue. D genes are given only for firm matches. Size values are once, few and many counts, or a class for expanded clones, and some rows have none.

D gene	clone size	J gene	V gene	CDR3 length	CDR3 DNA	CDR3 protein
-	-	TRBJ2-1	TRBV5-1	12	TGCGCCAGCAGCTTGACCCACAATGAGCAGTTCTTC	CASSLTHNEQFF
-	-	TRBJ2-2	TRBV4-1	13	TGCGCCAGCAGCCAAGACCCCACCGGGGAGCTGTTTTTT	CASSQDPTGELFF
-	-	TRBJ2-7	TRBV20-1	12	TGCAGTGGTAGGTCGAGCGGGTACGAGCAGTACTTC	CSGRSSGYEQYF
TRBD2	-	TRBJ2-1	TRBV7-6	15	TGTGCCAGCAGCGAAGGACTAGCGGGAGGGGGTGAGCAGTTCTTC	CASSEGLAGGGEQFF
-	few	TRBJ2-3	TRBV29-1	13	TGCAGCGTTGACAGACAGCTCACAGATACGCAGTATTTT	CSVDRQLTDTQYF
TRBD1	many	TRBJ2-6	TRBV5-1	16	TGCGCCAGCAGCTCGGGACAGGGGGCGGGGGCCAACGTCCTGACTTTC	CASSSGQGAGANVLTF
-	many	TRBJ2-4	TRBV7-9	13	TGTGCCAGCAGCTTAGAGGCAGGTTTCGTTCAGTACTTC	CASSLEAGFVQYF
TRBD2	-	TRBJ2-7	TRBV7-2	13	TGTGCCAGCAGGTTGTCCGCGGGGGGAGAGCAGTACTTC	CASRLSAGGEQYF
TRBD2	-	TRBJ2-2	TRBV4-2	18	TGTGCCAGCAGCCAAGGAGCGGTCGGACTAGCGGTGACCGGGGAGCTGTTTTTT	CASSQGAVGLAVTGELFF
-	-	TRBJ2-1	TRBV2	12	TGTGCCACCCTGAGATCGAACAATGAGCAGTTCTTC	CATLRSNNEQFF
TRBD2	many	TRBJ2-1	TRBV7-2	17	TGTGCCAGCAGCTACCGGACTAGCGGGTACCCCTACAATGAGCAGTTCTTC	CASSYRTSGYPYNEQFF
TRBD2	few	TRBJ2-3	TRBV12-3/TRBV12-4	13	TGTGCCTCGAGGCGGGAGCTGGGAGATACGCAGTATTTT	CASRRELGDTQYF
-	-	TRBJ2-7	TRBV29-1	12	TGCAGCGTTGGGCTAGGGGGTAGCGAGCAGTACTTC	CSVGLGGSEQYF
TRBD2	-	TRBJ2-2	TRBV6-1	15	TGTGCCTGTAACAGGGGACTAGCGGGAACTGGGGAGCTGTTTTTT	CACNRGLAGTGELFF
TRBD2	many	TRBJ2-3	TRBV20-1	21	TGCAGTGCCCCAATCCTCAAGACTAGCGGCATGGGAGCCTTTAGCACAGATACGCAGTATTTT	CSAPILKTSGMGAFSTDTQYF
TRBD1	medium-sized	TRBJ2-7	TRBV20-1	13	TGCAGTGCTAGACTCATCGTGGGGGACAGGTTGGACTTC	CSARLIVGDRLDF
-	many	TRBJ2-1	TRBV28	18	TGTGCCAGCAGTCTTACGCCCCCGCTGGTTAGCTCCTACAATGAGCAGTTCTTC	CASSLTPPLVSSYNEQFF
TRBD2	many	TRBJ2-7	TRBV12-3/TRBV12-4	15	TGTGCCAGCACCGACCTGGCGGGAGGGCGGTACGAGCAGTACTTC	CASTDLAGGRYEQYF
-	many	TRBJ2-3	TRBV24-1	16	TGTGCCACCAGTGATTTCGTGGGGGCCCCCACAGATACGCAGTATTTT	CATSDFVGAPTDTQYF
-	many	TRBJ2-1	TRBV5-1	14	TGCGCCAGCAGCATCGGTACATCCTACAATGAGCAGTTCTTC	CASSIGTSYNEQFF
-	-	TRBJ2-5	TRBV29-1	13	TGCAGCGTTGTCGGGATAGGACGGGAGACCCAGTACTTC	CSVVGIGRETQYF
TRBD1	-	TRBJ1-2	TRBV7-9	15	TGTGCCAGCAGCCAAGGGACAGGGTCTAACTATGGCTACACCTTC	CASSQGTGSNYGYTF
-	many	TRBJ2-3	TRBV24-1	12	TGTGCCACCAGTGGTATCACAGATACGCAGTATTTT	CATSGITDTQYF
TRBD1	many	TRBJ1-2	TRBV29-1	13	TGCAGCGTTGTGGGGGCAGGGGGCTATGGCTACACCTTC	CSVVGAGGYGYTF